The 31 T cell receptor beta chains in this list originate from one sample, sequenced in a study of blood T cell repertoires in COVID-19. Here immunoSEQ multiplex PCR was the method, and the copy in TCRdb shows in-frame clones only, minus some. The data contain more than 300,000 clones, 85% to 90% of them singletons. Sequenced: PBMCs or T cells enriched from blood (not recorded which). The receptors come from a woman younger than 30 who had recovered from COVID-19.

This chain joins TRBV7-9 and TRBJ2-1, with 7 positions matching TRBD2. The CDR3 covers 12 residues. The J segment lost 8 bases and the V segment lost 6 bases, leaving 4 bases of the junction unmatched. CDR1 is SEHNR and CDR2 is FQNEAQ in the germline V gene (reference sequence). CDR3 protein: CASRALADEQFF. The CDR3 nucleotides are TGTGCCAGCAGGGCTCTAGCGGATGAGCAGTTCTTC.

V usage is TRBV15 and J usage is TRBJ1-5; D may be TRBD1 (5 bases). Between the trimmed V and J ends, which lost 0 bases and 5 bases, there was a span of 11 bases. The CDR3 is made up of 15 amino acids. CDR1 is LNHNV, CDR2 YYDKDF, per germline (reference sequence). CDR3 bases: TGTGCCACCAGCAGAGAGAGACAGACCCATCAGCCCCAGCATTTT. Amino acid sequence: CATSRERQTHQPQHF.

CDR3 residues: CASSQGPGYNEQFF. In nucleotides, the CDR3 is TGTGCCAGCAGCCAAGGGCCGGGCTACAATGAGCAGTTCTTC. The V gene is TRBV4-2, the J gene TRBJ2-1; D call uncertain. This CDR3 region has 14 residues. Germline loops: CDR1 LGHNA, CDR2 YNFKEQ. With 1 base removed from V and 3 bases from J, the gap between germline ends came to 7 bases.

J is TRBJ2-6 and V is TRBV19; TRBD1 is a possible D gene (6 bases). The CDR3 consists of 18 residues. From germline, CDR1 is LNHDA and CDR2 SQIVND (reference sequence). With 3 bases removed from V and 4 bases from J, the gap between germline ends came to 19 bases. This CDR3 reads CASSIALTGSPGANVLTF. DNA for the CDR3: TGTGCCAGTAGTATTGCCCTGACAGGTTCCCCCGGGGCCAACGTCCTGACTTTC. The full variable domain, completed using reference TRBV19 and TRBJ2-6, is DGGITQSPKYLFRKEGQNVTLSCEQNLNHDAMYWYRQDPGQGLRLIYYSQIVNDFQKGDIAEGYSVSREKKESFPLTVTSAQKNPTAFYLCASSIALTGSPGANVLTFGAGSRLTVL.

The chain combines TRBV27 with TRBJ1-2; TRBD1 matches at 8 bases. The CDR3 loop spans 13 amino acids. Germline lookup yields CDR1 MNHEY and CDR2 SMNVEV (reference sequence). V lost 3 bases and J lost 6; bases outside the gene matches: 3. The CDR3: CASSFGRGHGYTF. DNA of the CDR3: TGTGCCAGCAGTTTTGGCAGGGGGCATGGCTACACCTTC.

The gene calls are TRBV6-5 and TRBJ1-2; no reliable D call. Trimming removed 2 bases at V and 4 bases at J, with 8 bases between. The CDR3 runs 13 residues. Germline CDR1 is MNHEY and CDR2 is SVGAGI. In nucleotides, the CDR3 is TGTGCCAGCAGTTACGAGGGAGGCTATGGCTACACCTTC. This sequence encodes CASSYEGGYGYTF.

The V gene is TRBV3-1 (or the pseudogene TRBV3-2), the J gene TRBJ1-1; D is possibly TRBD1 (6 bases). Trimming left V 0 bases short and J 5 bases short, with 13 bases between. The CDR3 is made up of 15 amino acids. Germline V lookup: CDR1 LGHDT, CDR2 YNNKEL (reference sequence). CDR3 nucleotide sequence: TGTGCCAGCAGCCAAGATTCGGGGGGCTGGACTGAAGCTTTCTTT. This codes for CASSQDSGGWTEAFF.

V is TRBV5-6 and J is TRBJ2-3; 14 bases align to TRBD2. The length of the CDR3 is 17 residues. J gave up 5 bases and V 2 bases, and 7 bases lay outside the gene matches. Looked up from germline, CDR1 is SGHDT and CDR2 is YYEEEE. CDR3 nucleotides: TGTGCCAGCAGCTTAAGACTAGCGGGGGGGCTGGTAGATACGCAGTATTTT. It translates to CASSLRLAGGLVDTQYF. Complete variable domain (other parts from reference TRBV5-6 and TRBJ2-3): DAGVTQSPTHLIKTRGQQVTLRCSPKSGHDTVSWYQQALGQGPQFIFQYYEEEERQRGNFPDRFSGHQFPNYSSELNVNALLLGDSALYLCASSLRLAGGLVDTQYFGPGTRLTVL.

The chain has TRBV30 and TRBJ1-1; D gene unclear. V was cut by 3 bases and J by 1 base, with 9 bases left in between. The CDR3 is made up of 13 amino acids. CDR1 is GTSNPN, CDR2 SVGIG, per germline (reference sequence). DNA for the CDR3: TGTGCCTGGAGCCTTCAGGAGAACACTGAAGCTTTCTTT. It yields the protein CAWSLQENTEAFF.

This clone was seen just once. The chain recombines TRBV6-1 with TRBJ2-7; D ambiguous. The CDR3 is made up of 13 amino acids. Germline CDR1 reads MNHNS; CDR2 reads SASEGT. V was cut by 3 bases and J by 3 bases, with 9 bases left in between. The CDR3 is CASSDPGIYEQYF. The CDR3 region has the DNA TGTGCCAGCAGTGACCCAGGCATCTACGAGCAGTACTTC.

The V call is TRBV27, the J call TRBJ1-2; 10 bases match TRBD1. CDR3 length: 17 amino acids. V was clipped by 6 bases and J by 5 bases; unmatched bases: 15. Germline CDR1 MNHEY, CDR2 SMNVEV (reference sequence). CDR3 residues: CASSQRDRGVLAYGYTF. DNA of the CDR3: TGTGCCAGCAGCCAAAGGGACAGGGGCGTATTGGCGTATGGCTACACCTTC.

CDR3 loop: CASRPGQKWDQPQHF. CDR3 bases: TGTGCCAGCAGGCCGGGACAGAAGTGGGATCAGCCCCAGCATTTT. The chain is built from TRBV27 and TRBJ1-5, with TRBD1 matching 7 bases. Germline loops: CDR1 MNHEY, CDR2 SMNVEV (reference sequence). This CDR3 contains 15 residues. J was trimmed by 5 bases and V by 6 bases; bases with no gene match: 10.

The chain combines TRBV5-4 with TRBJ1-6, with D possibly matching TRBD1 (6 bases). This CDR3 comprises 16 residues. The V gene's germline CDR1 is SGHNT and CDR2 YYREEE (reference sequence). The ends were cut back, 2 bases at V and 8 bases at J, with 17 bases in the middle. For the CDR3, the DNA is TGTGCCAGCAGCTTCCTACAGGGTCTCGGGGATTCACCCCTCCACTTT. This encodes CASSFLQGLGDSPLHF. The variable domain in full, completed from reference TRBV5-4 and TRBJ1-6, reads ETGVTQSPTHLIKTRGQQVTLRCSSQSGHNTVSWYQQALGQGPQFIFQYYREEENGRGNFPPRFSGLQFPNYSSELNVNALELDDSALYLCASSFLQGLGDSPLHFGNGTRLTVT.

The genes are TRBV28 and TRBJ1-5; no firm D call. Germline values: CDR1 MDHEN, CDR2 SYDVKM. The CDR3 contains 15 residues. V was cut by 3 bases and J by 2 bases, with 11 bases left in between. The CDR3 is CASSFGGIGNQPQHF. CDR3 sequence (DNA): TGTGCCAGCAGTTTCGGAGGGATCGGCAATCAGCCCCAGCATTTT.

CDR3 region: CASSSTGTELHQPQHF. CDR3 DNA sequence: TGTGCCAGCAGTTCCACAGGGACCGAGTTGCATCAGCCCCAGCATTTT. The V and J genes are TRBV6-2 or TRBV6-3 and TRBJ1-5, with a tentative D call TRBD1 (6 bases). Trimming shortened V by 4 bases and J by 5 bases, and 18 bases separated the two germline ends. This CDR3 has 16 residues. The germline CDR1 and CDR2 sequences are MNHEY and SVGEGT.

This chain joins TRBV5-1 and TRBJ1-2; possible D gene TRBD1, 5 bases. In germline, CDR1 is SGHRS, CDR2 YFSETQ. The germline V and J ends were trimmed by 4 bases and 7 bases, with 17 bases remaining between them. The CDR3 runs 14 residues. The CDR3 protein is CASSQHSDSRGYTF. CDR3 nucleotides: TGCGCCAGCAGCCAGCACTCAGACAGCCGTGGCTACACCTTC.

The chain combines TRBV3-1 (or the pseudogene TRBV3-2) with TRBJ2-2, with TRBD1 as a possible D gene (5 bases). V was shortened by 8 bases and J by 0 bases, with 7 bases between the two germline ends. Looked up from germline, CDR1 is LGHDT and CDR2 is YNNKEL (reference sequence). The CDR3 spans 13 residues. CDR3: CASSGTNTGELFF. CDR3 nucleotides: TGTGCCAGCTCAGGGACGAACACCGGGGAGCTGTTTTTT.

In DNA form, the CDR3 reads TGTGCCAGCTCACCCGGAGCGGGCTCCTACAATGAGCAGTTCTTC. It yields the protein CASSPGAGSYNEQFF. V gene TRBV18 combines with J gene TRBJ2-1; D might be TRBD2 (6 bases). Trimming pared 3 bases from V and 0 bases from J, leaving 9 bases between. The CDR3 spans 15 residues. Per the germline V gene, CDR1 is KGHSH and CDR2 is LQKENI.

V is TRBV6-5 and J is TRBJ1-3; D is possibly TRBD1 (6 bases). CDR1 and CDR2 (germline): MNHEY, SVGAGI. The CDR3 covers 15 residues. Trimming removed 5 bases from V and 3 bases from J, with 14 bases in between. CDR3 region: CASSLLPGVGNTIYF. CDR3 DNA: TGTGCCAGCAGTCTACTTCCAGGGGTTGGAAACACCATATATTTT.

The chain joins TRBV6-5 to TRBJ2-5; 10 bases are shared with TRBD2. The CDR3 has 15 residues. From germline, CDR1 is MNHEY and CDR2 SVGAGI. The V gene end was trimmed by 6 bases and the J gene end by 5 bases; junction bases not matched to a gene: 9. The CDR3 spells CASRQALAGVETQYF. The CDR3 DNA reads TGTGCCAGCAGACAGGCCCTAGCGGGGGTTGAGACCCAGTACTTC.

This clone was observed once. The gene calls are TRBV4-1 and TRBJ2-2, with D perhaps matching TRBD1 (6 bases). Germline CDR1 MGHRA, CDR2 YSYEKL. Trimming left V 4 bases short and J 9 bases short, with 12 bases between. This CDR3 region has 13 residues. The CDR3 loop reads CASSRTVPRELFF. The CDR3 nucleotides are TGCGCCAGCAGCCGGACAGTCCCCAGGGAGCTGTTTTTT.

J is TRBJ1-2 and V is TRBV27; D unclear. Germline values: CDR1 MNHEY, CDR2 SMNVEV (reference sequence). The CDR3 runs to 15 residues. V shed 7 bases and J shed 4 bases, with 19 bases lying between them. Written as DNA, the CDR3 is TGTGCCAGCAAGGAGGGCGCCGGTTCAGGCTATGGCTACACCTTC. It codes for CASKEGAGSGYGYTF.

The rearrangement uses TRBV25-1 and TRBJ2-7; 7 positions agree with TRBD1. The V segment lost 6 bases and the J segment 4 bases; nucleotides outside the gene matches: 12. Germline-derived CDR1 and CDR2 are MGHDK and SYGVNS. This CDR3 region has 15 residues. CDR3 sequence reads: CASSPGVQGVYEQYF. The CDR3 DNA reads TGTGCCAGCAGCCCTGGGGTCCAGGGGGTTTACGAGCAGTACTTC.

J is TRBJ2-7 and V is TRBV18, with a weak D call TRBD2 (7 bases). Germline assignment: CDR1 KGHSH and CDR2 LQKENI. The CDR3 contains 15 residues. V was pared by 4 bases and J by 5 bases, with 18 bases between. The CDR3 nucleotides read TGTGCCAGCTCACTTGCGCGGGGGCGGGTAAACGAGCAGTACTTC. Translating gives CASSLARGRVNEQYF.

The chain has TRBV9 and TRBJ1-1; a possible D gene is TRBD1 (6 bases). The CDR3 covers 13 residues. V lost 3 bases, J lost 3 bases, and 9 bases lay in between. The germline CDR1 and CDR2 sequences are SGDLS and YYNGEE. CDR3 bases: TGTGCCAGCAGCGATCGACAGGACACTGAAGCTTTCTTT. This encodes CASSDRQDTEAFF.

The genes are TRBV27 and TRBJ1-6; the D gene is possibly TRBD1 (6 bases). In germline, CDR1 is MNHEY, CDR2 SMNVEV (reference sequence). V was pared by 0 bases and J by 7 bases, with 13 bases between. CDR3 length: 16 amino acids. This CDR3 is CASSLSIRGGNSPLHF. DNA of the CDR3: TGTGCCAGCAGTTTATCGATCAGGGGTGGGAATTCACCCCTCCACTTT.

The V and J genes are TRBV9 and TRBJ2-7; TRBD1 matches 8 bases. Germline trimming cut 3 bases from V and 3 bases from J; bases unmatched to any gene: 8. In germline, CDR1 is SGDLS, CDR2 YYNGEE. The CDR3 runs to 15 residues. The CDR3 DNA reads as TGTGCCAGCAGCGAAACAGGGGGAGAAGTCTACGAGCAGTACTTC. Its translation is CASSETGGEVYEQYF. The full variable domain, with the rest looked up from reference TRBV9 and TRBJ2-7, is DSGVTQTPKHLITATGQRVTLRCSPRSGDLSVYWYQQSLDQGLQFLIQYYNGEERAKGNILERFSAQQFPDLHSELNLSSLELGDSALYFCASSETGGEVYEQYFGPGTRLTVT.

The chain couples TRBV7-9 to TRBJ2-7; possibly TRBD2 for D (5 bases). V was clipped by 3 bases and J by 2 bases, with 14 bases between them. Germline values: CDR1 SEHNR, CDR2 FQNEAQ (reference sequence). The CDR3 covers 15 residues. As DNA, the CDR3 is TGTGCCAGCAGCTTGATAGCGACCTCTCCCTACGAGCAGTACTTC. Amino acid sequence: CASSLIATSPYEQYF.

A remark on this clone: Relative to the germline gene, one junction end is altered; a read error may explain this. CDR3 DNA: TGTGCCAGCAGCCTCAGACAGGGGAGTTCTGCCCACTTC. It yields the protein CASSLRQGSSAHF. V is TRBV12-3 or TRBV12-4 and J is TRBJ2-4; 8 bases match TRBD1. This CDR3 is 13 amino acids long.

CDR3 residues: CASSQEISRGTETQYF. DNA for the CDR3: TGTGCCAGCAGCCAAGAAATTAGTAGGGGGACGGAAACGCAGTATTTT. This chain links TRBV4-2 with TRBJ2-3; possible D gene TRBD1, 6 bases. This CDR3 spans 16 amino acids. V lost 0 bases to trimming and J lost 9 bases, with 19 bases between them. The germline gives CDR1 LGHNA, CDR2 YNFKEQ.

This clone was detected a few times. The chain couples TRBV2 to TRBJ1-6, with D hard to call. The V gene's germline CDR1 is SNHLY and CDR2 FYNNEI. The CDR3 contains 13 residues. V was pared by 9 bases and J by 7 bases, with 13 bases between. CDR3 in amino acids: CARSGGGNSPLHF. DNA of the CDR3: TGTGCCAGGTCGGGAGGCGGCAATTCACCCCTCCACTTT.